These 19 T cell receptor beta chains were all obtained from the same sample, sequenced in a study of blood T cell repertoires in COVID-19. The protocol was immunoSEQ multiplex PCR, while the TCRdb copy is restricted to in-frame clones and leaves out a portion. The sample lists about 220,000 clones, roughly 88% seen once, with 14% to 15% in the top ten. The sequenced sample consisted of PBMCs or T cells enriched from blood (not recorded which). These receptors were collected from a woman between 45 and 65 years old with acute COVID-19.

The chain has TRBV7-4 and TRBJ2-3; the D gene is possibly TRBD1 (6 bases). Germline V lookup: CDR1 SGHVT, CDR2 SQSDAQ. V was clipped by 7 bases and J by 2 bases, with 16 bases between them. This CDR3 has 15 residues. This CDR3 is CASTRTVSVTDTQYF. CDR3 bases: TGTGCCAGCACTCGGACAGTGTCAGTCACAGATACGCAGTATTTT.

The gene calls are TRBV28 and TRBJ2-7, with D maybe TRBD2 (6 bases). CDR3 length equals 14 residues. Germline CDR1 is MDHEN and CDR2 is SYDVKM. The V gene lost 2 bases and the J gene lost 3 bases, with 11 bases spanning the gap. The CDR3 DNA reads TGTGCCAGCAGTTTAGCTGGAGGGTTCTACGAGCAGTACTTC. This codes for CASSLAGGFYEQYF.

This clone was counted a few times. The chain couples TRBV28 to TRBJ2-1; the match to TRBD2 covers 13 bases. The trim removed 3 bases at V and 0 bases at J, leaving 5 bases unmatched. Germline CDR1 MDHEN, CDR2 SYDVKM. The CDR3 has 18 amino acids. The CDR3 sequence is CASSFLLAGGSSYNEQFF. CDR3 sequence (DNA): TGTGCCAGCAGTTTTCTACTAGCGGGAGGGAGCTCCTACAATGAGCAGTTCTTC.

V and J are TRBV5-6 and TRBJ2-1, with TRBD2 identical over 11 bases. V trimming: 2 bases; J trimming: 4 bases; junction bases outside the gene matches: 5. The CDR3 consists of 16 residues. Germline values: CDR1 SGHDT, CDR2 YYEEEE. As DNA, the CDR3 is TGTGCCAGCAGCTTTCCTACTAGCGGGAGTTACAATGAGCAGTTCTTC. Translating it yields CASSFPTSGSYNEQFF.

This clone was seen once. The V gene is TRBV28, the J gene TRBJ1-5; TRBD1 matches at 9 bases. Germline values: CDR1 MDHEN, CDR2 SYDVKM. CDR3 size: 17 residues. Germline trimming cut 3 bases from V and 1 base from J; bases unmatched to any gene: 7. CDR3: CASSFYGQGLSNQPQHF. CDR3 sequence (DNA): TGTGCCAGCAGTTTCTATGGACAGGGGTTAAGCAATCAGCCCCAGCATTTT.

DNA of the CDR3: TGTGCCAGCAGCCATGGGACAGGCGGCTACGAGCAGTACTTC. Protein product: CASSHGTGGYEQYF. The V and J genes are TRBV11-2 and TRBJ2-7; TRBD1 aligns across 8 bases. The germline V gene has CDR1 SGHAT and CDR2 FQNNGV. CDR3 size: 14 residues. With V trimmed by 5 bases and J by 3 bases, 6 bases remained unmatched.

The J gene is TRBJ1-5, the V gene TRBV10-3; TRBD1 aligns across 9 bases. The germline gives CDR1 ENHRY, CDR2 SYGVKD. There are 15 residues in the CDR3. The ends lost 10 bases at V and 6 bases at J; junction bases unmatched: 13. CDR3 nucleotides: TGTGCCACCAGAGACCCTACAGGGGGCTCTCAGCCCCAGCATTTT. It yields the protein CATRDPTGGSQPQHF.

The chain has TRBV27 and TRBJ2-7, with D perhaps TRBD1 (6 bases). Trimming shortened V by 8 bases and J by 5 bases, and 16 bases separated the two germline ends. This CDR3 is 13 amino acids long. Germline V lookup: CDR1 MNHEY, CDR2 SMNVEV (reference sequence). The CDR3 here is CASGTGRGHEQYF. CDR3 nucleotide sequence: TGTGCCAGCGGAACAGGGAGAGGGCACGAGCAGTACTTC.

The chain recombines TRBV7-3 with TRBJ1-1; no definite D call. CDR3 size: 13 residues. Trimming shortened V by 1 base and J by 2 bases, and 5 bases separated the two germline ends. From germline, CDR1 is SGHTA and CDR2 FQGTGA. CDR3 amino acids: CASSLNSNTEAFF. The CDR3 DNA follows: TGTGCCAGCAGCTTAAACAGTAACACTGAAGCTTTCTTT.

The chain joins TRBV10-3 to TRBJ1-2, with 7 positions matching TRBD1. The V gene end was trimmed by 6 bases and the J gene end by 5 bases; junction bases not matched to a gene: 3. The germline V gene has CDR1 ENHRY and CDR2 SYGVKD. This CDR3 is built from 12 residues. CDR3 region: CAIRGTAYGYTF. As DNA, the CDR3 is TGTGCCATCAGAGGGACAGCTTATGGCTACACCTTC.

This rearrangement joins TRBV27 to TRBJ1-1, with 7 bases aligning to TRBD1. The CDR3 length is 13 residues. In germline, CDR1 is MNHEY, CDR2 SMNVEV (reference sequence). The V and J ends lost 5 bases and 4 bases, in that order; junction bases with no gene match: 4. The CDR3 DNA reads TGTGCCAGCAGTAAACAGGGGAGCACTGAAGCTTTCTTT. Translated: CASSKQGSTEAFF.

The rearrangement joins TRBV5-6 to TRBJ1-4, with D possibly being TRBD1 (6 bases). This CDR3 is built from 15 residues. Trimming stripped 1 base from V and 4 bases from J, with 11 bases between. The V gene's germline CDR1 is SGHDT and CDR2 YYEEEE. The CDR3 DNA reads TGTGCCAGCAGCTTGAAGCAGGGGCTTAATGAAAAACTGTTTTTT. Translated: CASSLKQGLNEKLFF.

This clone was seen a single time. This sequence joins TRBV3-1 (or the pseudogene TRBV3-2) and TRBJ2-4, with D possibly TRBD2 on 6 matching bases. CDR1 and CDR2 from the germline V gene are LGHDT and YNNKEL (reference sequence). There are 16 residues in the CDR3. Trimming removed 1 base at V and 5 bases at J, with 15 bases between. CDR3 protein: CASSQAPGLKQNIQYF. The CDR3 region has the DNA TGTGCCAGCAGCCAAGCCCCGGGACTTAAGCAAAACATTCAGTACTTC.

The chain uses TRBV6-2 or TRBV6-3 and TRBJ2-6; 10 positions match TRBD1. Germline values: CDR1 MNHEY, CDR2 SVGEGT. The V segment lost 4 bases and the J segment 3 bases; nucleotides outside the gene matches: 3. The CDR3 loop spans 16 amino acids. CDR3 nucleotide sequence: TGTGCCAGCAGTTTGACAGGGGGCCATGGGGCCAACGTCCTGACTTTC. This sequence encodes CASSLTGGHGANVLTF.

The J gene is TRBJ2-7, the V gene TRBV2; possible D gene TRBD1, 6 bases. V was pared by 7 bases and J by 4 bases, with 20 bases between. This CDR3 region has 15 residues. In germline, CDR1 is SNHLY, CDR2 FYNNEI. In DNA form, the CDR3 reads TGTGCCAGCACAAGGGTGGACAGCAAGTCTTACGAGCAGTACTTC. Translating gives CASTRVDSKSYEQYF. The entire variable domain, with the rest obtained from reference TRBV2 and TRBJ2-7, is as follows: EPEVTQTPSHQVTQMGQEVILRCVPISNHLYFYWYRQILGQKVEFLVSFYNNEISEKSEIFDDQFSVERPDGSNFTLKIRSTKLEDSAMYFCASTRVDSKSYEQYFGPGTRLTVT.

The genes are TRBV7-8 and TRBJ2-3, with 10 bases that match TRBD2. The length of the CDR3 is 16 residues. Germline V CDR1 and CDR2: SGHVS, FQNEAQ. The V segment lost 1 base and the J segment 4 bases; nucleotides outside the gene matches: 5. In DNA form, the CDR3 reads TGTGCCAGCAGCTTAGACGTAGCGGGAGGCTCAGATACGCAGTATTTT. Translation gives CASSLDVAGGSDTQYF.

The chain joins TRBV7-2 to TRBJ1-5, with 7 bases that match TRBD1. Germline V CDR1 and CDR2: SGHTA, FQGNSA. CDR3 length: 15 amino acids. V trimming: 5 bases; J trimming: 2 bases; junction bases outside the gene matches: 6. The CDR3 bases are TGTGCCAGCAGCCGGACAGGTGGGGGCAATCAGCCCCAGCATTTT. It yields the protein CASSRTGGGNQPQHF.

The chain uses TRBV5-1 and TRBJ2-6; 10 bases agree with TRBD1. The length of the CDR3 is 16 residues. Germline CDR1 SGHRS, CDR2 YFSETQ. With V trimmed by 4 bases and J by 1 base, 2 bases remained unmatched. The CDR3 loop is CASSRDRGSGANVLTF. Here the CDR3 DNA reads TGCGCCAGCAGCAGGGACAGGGGATCTGGGGCCAACGTCCTGACTTTC.

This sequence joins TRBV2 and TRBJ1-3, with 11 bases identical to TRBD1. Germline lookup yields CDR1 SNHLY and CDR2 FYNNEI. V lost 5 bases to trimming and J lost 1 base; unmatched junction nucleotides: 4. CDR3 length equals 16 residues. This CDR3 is CASSWDRGASGNTIYF. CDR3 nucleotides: TGTGCCAGCAGTTGGGACAGGGGGGCTTCTGGAAACACCATATATTTT.